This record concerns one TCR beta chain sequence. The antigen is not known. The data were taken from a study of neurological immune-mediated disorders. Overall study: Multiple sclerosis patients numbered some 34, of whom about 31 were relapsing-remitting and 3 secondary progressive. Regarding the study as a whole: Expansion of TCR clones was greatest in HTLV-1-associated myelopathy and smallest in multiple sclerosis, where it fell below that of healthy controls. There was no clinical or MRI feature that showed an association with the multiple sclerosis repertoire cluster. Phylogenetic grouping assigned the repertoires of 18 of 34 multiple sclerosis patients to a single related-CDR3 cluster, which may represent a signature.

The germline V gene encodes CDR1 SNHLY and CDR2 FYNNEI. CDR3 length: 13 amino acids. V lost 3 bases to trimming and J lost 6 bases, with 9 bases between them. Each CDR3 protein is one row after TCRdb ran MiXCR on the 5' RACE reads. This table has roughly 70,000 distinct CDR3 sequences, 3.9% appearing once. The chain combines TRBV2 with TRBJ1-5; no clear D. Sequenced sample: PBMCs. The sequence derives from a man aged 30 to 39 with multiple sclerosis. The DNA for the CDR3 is TGTGCCAGCAGTGAGCAAATAAGTCAGCCCCAGCATTTT. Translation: CASSEQISQPQHF.